This entry features one TCR beta chain sequence. Its specificity is not known. This sample is part of a study of a mutant IDH1 vaccine in newly diagnosed glioma. Across the whole study: The study gave patients eight vaccinations in weeks 1, 3, 5, 7, 11, 15, 19, 23. Previous treatment comprised radiotherapy, temozolomide, or both, mostly both.

The time point was: week 23, last vaccination. Doses of 300 ug of mutant IDH1 20-mer peptide were given with topical imiquimod. Whole-study results and caveats: Immune responses arising from the vaccine appeared in more than 90% of patients.

Trimming removed 7 bases at V and 7 bases at J, with 17 bases between. The CDR3 is 15 amino acids. CDR1 is MNHEY and CDR2 is SVGAGI in the germline V gene. Assay: immunoSEQ multiplex PCR; the TCRdb copy retains only in-frame clones and omits some. The repertoire has approximately 39,000 clones, about four fifths of them found once; the top ten carry 4.5% to 5.5%. The chain uses TRBV6-5 and TRBJ1-6; a weak D match, TRBD1 (6 bases). The sequences come from PBMCs, collected from a glioma patient whose treatment included an IDH1 peptide vaccine. The receptor comes from a man aged 35-49 years with glioma. The CDR3 reads CASTKKAGDNSPLHF. The CDR3 DNA reads as TGTGCCAGCACGAAAAAGGCAGGGGACAATTCACCCCTCCACTTT.